The rows below give T cell receptor beta chains drawn from one sample of a study of blood T cell repertoires in COVID-19. Here immunoSEQ multiplex PCR was the method, and the copy in TCRdb shows in-frame clones only, minus some. The table has more than 95,000 clones, around 85% seen once. The sample comprised peripheral blood. Every receptor here comes from a man younger than 45 with COVID-19, enrolled during active disease. CDR3s include the opening cysteine and the closing phenylalanine or tryptophan. A D gene is named only where the DNA matches it firmly. Only some rows state a clone size, as once, few, many or a class for expanded clones.

v_gene	j_gene	d_gene	abundance	CDR3nt	CDR3aa
TRBV2	TRBJ2-3	TRBD2	NA	TGTGCCAGCAGGGAGACTAGCTCTTTTACAGATACGCAGTATTTT	CASRETSSFTDTQYF
TRBV18	TRBJ2-1	NA	NA	TGTGCCAGCTCAGGGGACTTAGTCCTACCTCAATCATCCTACAATGAGCAGTTCTTC	CASSGDLVLPQSSYNEQFF
TRBV28	TRBJ1-6	TRBD1	NA	TGTGCCAGCAGACCCGGACAGGGGATGTATTCACCCCTCCACTTT	CASRPGQGMYSPLHF
TRBV9	TRBJ1-4	TRBD1	NA	TGTGCCAGCAGCCTGGGACAGGGTAGTAGGAAACTGTTTTTT	CASSLGQGSRKLFF
TRBV4-1	TRBJ2-3	NA	NA	TGCGCCAGCTCCGGGACAATGCCAGATACGCAGTATTTT	CASSGTMPDTQYF
TRBV30	TRBJ2-2	NA	NA	TGTGCCTGGAGGAGATTTTTTACCGGGGAGCTGTTTTTT	CAWRRFFTGELFF
TRBV6-4	TRBJ1-1	NA	NA	TGTGCCAGCAGTGAATTTCCGGGGGAGGCTGAAGCTTTCTTT	CASSEFPGEAEAFF
TRBV21-1	TRBJ2-7	NA	NA	TGTGCCAGCAGCGGGACAGGGAGGTGGGAGTACGAGCAGTACTTC	CASSGTGRWEYEQYF
TRBV7-8	TRBJ2-5	NA	few	TGTGCCAGCAGCTCCCAGGCTAGCGCCCAAGAGACCCAGTACTTC	CASSSQASAQETQYF
TRBV28	TRBJ1-6	NA	NA	TGTGCCAGCAGTCCGGCAGGGTCAAGACGGGATTCACCCCTCCACTTT	CASSPAGSRRDSPLHF
TRBV29-1	TRBJ2-2	TRBD2	NA	TGCAGCGTTGGGCCTAGCGGGGGGCCCGCAAGCGGGGAGCTGTTTTTT	CSVGPSGGPASGELFF
TRBV7-9	TRBJ1-1	TRBD1	few	TGTGCCAGCAGCCACCGGACAGGATTGAACACTGAAGCTTTCTTT	CASSHRTGLNTEAFF
TRBV7-2	TRBJ2-7	NA	NA	TGTGCCAGCAGCCCGACCTCTCACAGCTCCTACGAGCAGTACTTC	CASSPTSHSSYEQYF
TRBV7-8	TRBJ1-3	NA	large	TGTGCCAGCAGTCTGGACAGCACTGGAAACACCATATATTTT	CASSLDSTGNTIYF
TRBV5-4	TRBJ1-1	TRBD1	NA	TGTGCCAGCAGCTCGGACAGGGGGAACACTGAAGCTTTCTTT	CASSSDRGNTEAFF
TRBV5-1	TRBJ1-5	TRBD1	NA	TGCGCCAGCAGCCCGGGACAGGTGGGTCAGCCCCAGCATTTT	CASSPGQVGQPQHF
TRBV6-5	TRBJ1-5	NA	once	TGTGCCAGCAGCTTTAAGAGGGATCAGCCCCAGCATTTT	CASSFKRDQPQHF
TRBV4-1	TRBJ2-1	TRBD2	few	TGCGCCATCCAGCGGACTAGCGGGACGAGTGAGCAGTTCTTC	CAIQRTSGTSEQFF
TRBV11-1	TRBJ2-7	TRBD2	NA	TGTGCCAGCAGCTTAGCGCCGGGACTAGCCTACGAGCAGTACTTC	CASSLAPGLAYEQYF
TRBV6-5	TRBJ2-1	TRBD2	NA	TGTGCCAGCAGGCCCCCCAGCGGGAGGGCTAATGAGCAGTTCTTC	CASRPPSGRANEQFF
TRBV10-3	TRBJ1-1	NA	NA	TGTGCCATCAGTGACGGAGACCTGAACACTGAAGCTTTCTTT	CAISDGDLNTEAFF
TRBV7-2	TRBJ1-1	TRBD1	NA	TGTGCCAGCAGCTCCCGGACAGGGTTGGACACTGAAGCTTTCTTT	CASSSRTGLDTEAFF
TRBV27	TRBJ1-1	NA	NA	TGTGCCAGCAGGACAGTGGCCTTGAACACTGAAGCTTTCTTT	CASRTVALNTEAFF
TRBV4-3	TRBJ1-5	NA	once	TGCGCCAGCAGCCAAGATGTGCAGGGGAATCAGCCCCAGCATTTT	CASSQDVQGNQPQHF
TRBV11-1	TRBJ1-1	NA	NA	TGTGCCAGCAGCTTATCTGCGGGCACTGAAGCTTTCTTT	CASSLSAGTEAFF
TRBV29-1	TRBJ1-1	TRBD1	few	TGCAGCGTTTTGACAGGGGAGGGCACTGAAGCTTTCTTT	CSVLTGEGTEAFF
TRBV27	TRBJ2-7	TRBD1	NA	TGTGCCAGCAGTACCACCGGGACAGGCCAAGAGCAGTACTTC	CASSTTGTGQEQYF
TRBV30	TRBJ2-7	TRBD1	NA	TGTGCCTGGAGCAGGACACAGGGGTACGAGCAGTACTTC	CAWSRTQGYEQYF
TRBV20-1	TRBJ2-1	NA	NA	TGCAGTGCTAGAGAGGGAGGGTTCTTC	CSAREGGFF
TRBV7-8	TRBJ1-2	TRBD1	NA	TGTGCCAGCAGCCGAGACAGGGCGTATGGCTACACCTTC	CASSRDRAYGYTF
TRBV19	TRBJ2-1	TRBD2	NA	TGTGCCAGTAGTAGGGGTAGCGGGGACTATTACAATGAGCAGTTCTTC	CASSRGSGDYYNEQFF
TRBV6-5	TRBJ1-2	NA	NA	TGTGCCAGCAGTTATCAGGGAGGCTATGGCTACACCTTC	CASSYQGGYGYTF
TRBV2	TRBJ2-7	TRBD2	NA	TGTGCCAGCAGTGAAGCGGGAGGGCCTAACGAGCAGTACTTC	CASSEAGGPNEQYF
TRBV11-3	TRBJ1-1	TRBD1	once	TGTGCCAGCAGCCCCCAGACAGGGGGCAGAGAAGCTTTCTTT	CASSPQTGGREAFF
TRBV28	TRBJ2-7	NA	NA	TGTGCCAGCAGTTTGTCTTACTCCTACGAGCAGTACTTC	CASSLSYSYEQYF
TRBV21-1	TRBJ1-1	NA	few	TGTGCCAGCAGCGTCCACCGCAGGGGGCCCACTGAAGCTTTCTTT	CASSVHRRGPTEAFF
TRBV19	TRBJ2-7	NA	NA	TGTGCCAGTAGTATAGAAGCTTACAGCTCCTACGAGCAGTACTTC	CASSIEAYSSYEQYF
TRBV7-9	TRBJ1-2	TRBD1	NA	TGTGCCAGCAGTTTACAGGAACAGGGGGCAACGTTTGGCTACACCTTC	CASSLQEQGATFGYTF
TRBV6-2/TRBV6-3	TRBJ2-3	TRBD2	NA	TGTGCCAGCAGTCTAGCGGGGGGGCCGGGTACGCAGTATTTT	CASSLAGGPGTQYF
TRBV15	TRBJ2-6	NA	NA	TGTGCCACCAGCAGAGATCGGGACTCTGGGGCCAACGTCCTGACTTTC	CATSRDRDSGANVLTF
TRBV6-2/TRBV6-3	TRBJ2-1	NA	NA	TGTGCCAGCAGTTACCGAGTGAGTGAGCAGTTCTTC	CASSYRVSEQFF
TRBV3-1/TRBV3-2	TRBJ1-6	TRBD1	NA	TGTGCCAGCAGCCAAGCAGGGGGCGATTCACCCCTCCACTTT	CASSQAGGDSPLHF
TRBV21-1	TRBJ2-5	NA	NA	TGTGCCAGCAGCAAAGTTAGAGAAGAGACCCAGTACTTC	CASSKVREETQYF
TRBV7-6	TRBJ2-3	TRBD2	NA	TGTGCCAGCAGCTCCCGGACTAGCGGAACAGATACGCAGTATTTT	CASSSRTSGTDTQYF
TRBV3-1/TRBV3-2	TRBJ2-7	NA	NA	TGTGCCAGCAGCCAAGATTTCGGCGAGCAGTACTTC	CASSQDFGEQYF
TRBV4-3	TRBJ1-4	NA	NA	TGCGCCAGCAGCCAAGGACGGGATGAAAAACTGTTTTTT	CASSQGRDEKLFF
TRBV28	TRBJ2-1	NA	NA	TGTGCCAGCAGTTTAAGGACAGCCTACAATGAGCAGTTCTTC	CASSLRTAYNEQFF
TRBV7-8	TRBJ1-6	TRBD1	NA	TGTGCCAGCAGCTTAGCAGCGACAGGGGATTTCCACTCACCCCTCCACTTT	CASSLAATGDFHSPLHF
TRBV6-6	TRBJ1-1	NA	NA	TGTGCCAGCAGTGACCGCGGGGGGTTTCATGAAGCTTTCTTT	CASSDRGGFHEAFF
TRBV7-9	TRBJ2-4	NA	NA	TGTGCCAGCAGCCCCGGACACCCCTTAGCCAAAAACATTCAGTACTTC	CASSPGHPLAKNIQYF
TRBV5-1	TRBJ2-1	NA	NA	TGCGCCAGCAGCCTGCAGGATACCACCTACAATGAGCAGTTCTTC	CASSLQDTTYNEQFF
TRBV7-9	TRBJ1-6	NA	NA	TGTGCCAGCGCCGCGGGGCTCGAAAATTCACCCCTCCACTTT	CASAAGLENSPLHF
TRBV4-1	TRBJ2-1	NA	once	TGCGCCAGCAGCCAAGGTAGTCAGGGGAAAAGTGAGCAGTTCTTC	CASSQGSQGKSEQFF
TRBV27	TRBJ2-5	NA	NA	TGTGCCAGCAGACCACCCACCGCGTACCAAGAGACCCAGTACTTC	CASRPPTAYQETQYF
TRBV4-3	TRBJ1-2	NA	once	TGCGCCAGCAGCCTCACTGGGGAGGGTGTGGATGGCTACACCTTC	CASSLTGEGVDGYTF
TRBV6-5	TRBJ2-1	NA	NA	TGTGCCAGCAGACCCGACGACAGTAATGAGCAGTTCTTC	CASRPDDSNEQFF
TRBV30	TRBJ2-5	TRBD2	NA	TGTGCCTGTTCGGGGGGATGGGGAGAGACCCAGTACTTC	CACSGGWGETQYF
TRBV30	TRBJ1-1	NA	NA	TGTGCCTGGAGTAAGTGGGCCGCTGAAGCTTTCTTT	CAWSKWAAEAFF
TRBV3-1/TRBV3-2	TRBJ1-6	TRBD1	NA	TGTGCCAGCAGACCACTGGACAGGGGAAATTCACCCCTCCACTTT	CASRPLDRGNSPLHF
TRBV28	TRBJ1-1	NA	NA	TGTGCCAGCAGGTACAGGGTGAACACTGAAGCTTTCTTT	CASRYRVNTEAFF